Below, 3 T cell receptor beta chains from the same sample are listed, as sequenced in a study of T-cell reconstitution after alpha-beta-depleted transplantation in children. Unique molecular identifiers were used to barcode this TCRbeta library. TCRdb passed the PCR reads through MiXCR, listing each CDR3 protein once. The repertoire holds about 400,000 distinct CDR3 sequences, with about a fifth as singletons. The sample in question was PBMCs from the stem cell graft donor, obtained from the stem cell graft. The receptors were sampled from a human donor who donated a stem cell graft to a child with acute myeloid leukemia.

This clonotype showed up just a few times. CDR3 amino acids: CASTLAGTNYEQYF. The CDR3 DNA is TGTGCCAGCACCCTAGCGGGAACGAACTACGAGCAGTACTTC. The V gene is TRBV7-2, the J gene TRBJ2-7; 9 positions agree with TRBD2. Germline trimming cut 7 bases from V and 3 bases from J; bases unmatched to any gene: 7. The CDR3 consists of 14 residues. Germline V gene lookup returns CDR1 SGHTA and CDR2 FQGNSA.

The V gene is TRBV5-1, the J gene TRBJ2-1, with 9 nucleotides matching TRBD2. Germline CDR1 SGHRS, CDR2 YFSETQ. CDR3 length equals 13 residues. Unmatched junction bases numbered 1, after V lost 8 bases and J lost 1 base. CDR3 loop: CARREGSYNEQFF. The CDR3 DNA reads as TGCGCCAGGCGGGAGGGTTCCTACAATGAGCAGTTCTTC.

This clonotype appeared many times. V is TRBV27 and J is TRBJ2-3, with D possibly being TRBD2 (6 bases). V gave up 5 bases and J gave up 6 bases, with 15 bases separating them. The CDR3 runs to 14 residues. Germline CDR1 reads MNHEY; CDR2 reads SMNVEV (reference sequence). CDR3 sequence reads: CASSAITGRDTQYF. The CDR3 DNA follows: TGTGCCAGCAGTGCCATCACTGGGAGGGATACGCAGTATTTT.